This TCR beta chain originates from a study of blood T cell repertoires in COVID-19. The CDR3 is 14 residues long. Trimming pared 5 bases from V and 1 base from J, leaving 11 bases between. Germline CDR1 SNHLY, CDR2 FYNNEI. The method was immunoSEQ multiplex PCR; TCRdb's version includes in-frame clones alone and lacks a portion of them. This repertoire shows 240,000 or so clones, about 82% found once; its top ten account for around 1.9%. Sequences were obtained from PBMCs or T cells enriched from blood (not recorded which). The chain recombines TRBV2 with TRBJ1-1, with D possibly matching TRBD1 (6 bases). This TCR was recovered from a woman aged 50 to 65 who had recovered from COVID-19. The CDR3 DNA sequence: TGTGCCAGCAGTACCCGGACAGAGAACACTGAAGCTTTCTTT. This codes for CASSTRTENTEAFF. Variable domain in full (rest from reference TRBV2 and TRBJ1-1): EPEVTQTPSHQVTQMGQEVILRCVPISNHLYFYWYRQILGQKVEFLVSFYNNEISEKSEIFDDQFSVERPDGSNFTLKIRSTKLEDSAMYFCASSTRTENTEAFFGQGTRLTVV.